This is a list of T cell receptor beta chains from one sample in a study of OX40 agonist ivuxolimab in advanced cancers. Sequencing used immunoSEQ multiplex PCR; TCRdb keeps in-frame clones, though not all of them. The profile covers fewer than 35,000 clones, with roughly nine tenths appearing a single time and 8.5% to 9.5% taken by the ten largest. Sample: CD4+ or CD8+ T cells sorted from blood, taken in a trial of the OX40 agonist ivuxolimab. These receptors were obtained from an adult with an advanced solid tumor such as melanoma, head and neck, liver or kidney cancer. Each CDR3 is given with its conserved first and last residue. D genes are given only for firm matches. A row's size may be missing; if present it is once, few, many or a size class.

J | V | D | size | DNA | CDR3
TRBJ1-4 | TRBV5-5 | TRBD1 | - | TGTGCCAGCAGCTTGGGGGACAGGGCTTATGAAAAACTGTTTTTT | CASSLGDRAYEKLFF
TRBJ1-3 | TRBV11-2 | TRBD1 | - | TGTGCCAGCAGCAGCCGGGACAGGGGGCTCCTTGGTACCAACACCATATATTTT | CASSSRDRGLLGTNTIYF
TRBJ2-7 | TRBV11-1 | - | - | TGTGCCAGCACCTTACAGGGTGCGGGAGCGCGTTACGAGCAGTACTTC | CASTLQGAGARYEQYF
TRBJ2-5 | TRBV18 | TRBD1 | - | TGTGCCAGCTCATCAGAGACAGGGCATGAGACCCAGTACTTC | CASSSETGHETQYF
TRBJ2-7 | TRBV6-1 | - | - | TGTGCCAGCACACCGGGACAAACCTACGAGCAGTACTTC | CASTPGQTYEQYF
TRBJ1-1 | TRBV9 | - | - | TGTGCCAGCAAGGCCCTCCCGAACACTGAAGCTTTCTTT | CASKALPNTEAFF
TRBJ2-2 | TRBV11-2 | TRBD2 | - | TGTGCCAGCAGCTTAAAATTAGCGGGAGAGGGCACCGGGGAGCTGTTTTTT | CASSLKLAGEGTGELFF
TRBJ1-1 | TRBV9 | - | - | TGTGCCAGCAGCGTAGACAGGATGAACACTGAAGCTTTCTTT | CASSVDRMNTEAFF
TRBJ2-7 | TRBV9 | - | - | TGTGCCAGCAGCACAGGGGGAGCGGGGGAGGGCTACTACGAGCAGTACTTC | CASSTGGAGEGYYEQYF
TRBJ2-7 | TRBV7-6 | TRBD2 | - | TGTGCCAGCAGCTTGACTAGCGGGGGCTCCTACGAGCAGTACTTC | CASSLTSGGSYEQYF
TRBJ1-2 | TRBV5-4 | TRBD1 | - | TGTGCCAGCAGCTTGGAGGGGGCGCGGAACTATGGCTACACCTTC | CASSLEGARNYGYTF
TRBJ1-5 | TRBV2 | - | - | TGTGCCAGCTCTAAGGGGGGGGCCGAGAGCAATCAGCCCCAGCATTTT | CASSKGGAESNQPQHF
TRBJ1-2 | TRBV18 | - | - | TGTGCCAGCTCACTCCAGGGACGGATATCGGATGGCTACACCTTC | CASSLQGRISDGYTF
TRBJ2-1 | TRBV4-3 | - | - | TGCGCCAGCAGCCAAGTGGTCTACAATGAGCAGTTCTTC | CASSQVVYNEQFF
TRBJ1-2 | TRBV18 | - | - | TGTGCCAGCTCACCACCTAGCCGTACGAACTATGGCTACACCTTC | CASSPPSRTNYGYTF
TRBJ2-7 | TRBV28 | TRBD1 | - | TGTGCCAGCAATCAAGCGACAGGGGGCGCGTATGGCGAGCAGTACTTC | CASNQATGGAYGEQYF
TRBJ2-7 | TRBV27 | - | - | TGTGCCAGCAGTTTATCGGGGGCTAACACACGGGAGCAGTACTTC | CASSLSGANTREQYF
TRBJ2-3 | TRBV6-6 | - | - | TGTGCCAGCGGGGTCGTGGATACGCAGTATTTT | CASGVVDTQYF
TRBJ1-2 | TRBV16 | - | - | TGTGCCAGCAGCCAATCTAGGGGGGGCTACACCTTC | CASSQSRGGYTF
TRBJ2-3 | TRBV9 | - | large | TGTGCCAGCAGCGCCGAATGGGGGGCAGATACGCAGTATTTT | CASSAEWGADTQYF
TRBJ1-4 | TRBV7-9 | - | - | TGTGCCAGCAGCTTAGGGACAAATCCTCGGACTAATGAAAAACTGTTTTTT | CASSLGTNPRTNEKLFF
TRBJ2-5 | TRBV7-2 | TRBD2 | - | TGTGCCAGCAGCTTCCAGCGGGGGACCCAAGAGACCCAGTACTTC | CASSFQRGTQETQYF
TRBJ1-1 | TRBV5-1 | - | - | TGCGCCAGCAGCTTGGCCATTCCATCTTCCTCCCAATTGACTGAAGCTTTCTTT | CASSLAIPSSSQLTEAFF
TRBJ1-3 | TRBV18 | - | - | TGTGCCAGCTCACCACCGGGGCACTCTGGAAACACCATATATTTT | CASSPPGHSGNTIYF
TRBJ1-1 | TRBV5-4 | TRBD1 | - | TGTGCCAGCAGCGCAGGACAGGGTTTCACTGAAGCTTTCTTT | CASSAGQGFTEAFF
TRBJ2-1 | TRBV19 | TRBD2 | few | TGTGCCAGTACCCCAGCGGGAACTGACAATGAGCAGTTCTTC | CASTPAGTDNEQFF
TRBJ1-2 | TRBV19 | - | - | TGTGCCAGTAGTGTTGACGGAAACTATGGCTACACCTTC | CASSVDGNYGYTF
TRBJ1-5 | TRBV5-4 | - | few | TGTGCCAGCAGCGTACAAGGCGAGCCCCAGCATTTT | CASSVQGEPQHF
TRBJ2-7 | TRBV11-2 | - | - | TGTGCCAGCAGCTTAGATCGAGTAAGACGTACCTACGAGCAGTACTTC | CASSLDRVRRTYEQYF
TRBJ2-3 | TRBV2 | - | - | TGTGCCAGCAATCGGGAGACTAGCACAGATACGCAGTATTTT | CASNRETSTDTQYF
TRBJ2-7 | TRBV4-2 | TRBD2 | - | TGTGCCAGCAGCCAAGATCGGGGGACTAGCGGATACGAGCAGTACTTC | CASSQDRGTSGYEQYF
TRBJ2-7 | TRBV15 | TRBD1 | - | TGTGCCACCAGCCCCCGACAGGGTGGATACGAGCAGTACTTC | CATSPRQGGYEQYF
TRBJ2-2 | TRBV5-1 | - | - | TGCGCCAGCAGCATGACACTAGTTACTGGGGAGCTGTTTTTT | CASSMTLVTGELFF
TRBJ1-5 | TRBV4-3 | - | few | TGCGCCAGCAGCCAAGTAGTGAGGGGGCAGCCCCAGCATTTT | CASSQVVRGQPQHF
TRBJ1-1 | TRBV7-2 | TRBD1 | - | TGTGCCAGCAGATCCACAGGGGGTGCCACTGAAGCTTTCTTT | CASRSTGGATEAFF
TRBJ2-7 | TRBV28 | - | once | TGTGCCAGCAGTTTATTAACAGGGTTCTCCTACGAGCAGTACTTC | CASSLLTGFSYEQYF
TRBJ2-2 | TRBV29-1 | TRBD2 | - | TGCAGCGTACCTAGCGGGATTTACCCCGGGGAGCTGTTTTTT | CSVPSGIYPGELFF
TRBJ1-3 | TRBV4-3 | TRBD1 | - | TGCGCCAGCAGCCCAGACAGGACAGGATTCGTACACACCATATATTTT | CASSPDRTGFVHTIYF
TRBJ2-7 | TRBV11-3 | - | - | TGTGCCAGCAGCTTAGGCTCCTACGAGCAGTACTTC | CASSLGSYEQYF
TRBJ2-1 | TRBV7-6 | - | - | TGTGCCAGCAGCGGTTGGGCTAGCAATGAGCAGTTCTTC | CASSGWASNEQFF
TRBJ1-3 | TRBV28 | - | - | TGTGCCAGCAGTTTAGGGCCTGGAAACACCATATATTTT | CASSLGPGNTIYF
TRBJ1-2 | TRBV28 | - | few | TGTGCCAGCAGTTATTTCGGGACGAATGGCTACACCTTC | CASSYFGTNGYTF
TRBJ2-5 | TRBV5-1 | TRBD2 | - | TGCGCCAGCAGTCGAGTAGCGGGAGGGCCAGAGACCCAGTACTTC | CASSRVAGGPETQYF
TRBJ2-3 | TRBV12-5 | TRBD2 | - | TGTGCTAGTGGTCCCCCGACTAGCGGGAGACCAGATACGCAGTATTTT | CASGPPTSGRPDTQYF
TRBJ2-1 | TRBV20-1 | - | - | TGCAGTGGGGGAGGTATCAATGAGCAGTTCTTC | CSGGGINEQFF
TRBJ1-5 | TRBV19 | TRBD1 | - | TGTGCCAGTAGTCCCCTGGGACAGGGATACAATCAGCCCCAGCATTTT | CASSPLGQGYNQPQHF
TRBJ2-7 | TRBV7-8 | TRBD2 | - | TGTGCCAGCAGCCCCTACCGACTAGCGGGAGGCTACGAGCAGTACTTC | CASSPYRLAGGYEQYF